This TCR beta chain was profiled in a study of blood T cell repertoires in COVID-19. Study at large: Sources were T cells, B-cell-depleted T cells, or PBMCs; the material itself was cDNA or gDNA.

The table came from immunoSEQ multiplex PCR; TCRdb's copy has only in-frame clones and leaves some out. This sample has 55,000 to 80,000 clones; approximately 89% occur once, and the top ten carry roughly 8.8%. The germline V gene has CDR1 SEHNR and CDR2 FQNEAQ (reference sequence). The CDR3 has 12 residues. Trimming shortened V by 8 bases and J by 1 base, and 8 bases separated the two germline ends. The specimen was peripheral blood. The chain couples TRBV7-9 to TRBJ1-2; no firm D call. This TCR derives from a man aged 50 to 60 with active COVID-19. In DNA form, the CDR3 reads TGTGCCAGCTTCCGGGTTAACTATGGCTACACCTTC. This sequence encodes CASFRVNYGYTF.